The TCR beta chain described here comes from a study of blood T cells in healthy people across ages (dated by TCRdb to the mid-2010s). Regarding the complete study: In model experiments, template switching captured about one uniquely barcoded TCR beta cDNA molecule for every two T cells. Using deep sequencing normalized with unique cDNA molecular identifiers, the study measured how TCR beta repertoire diversity changes with age. For two donors (one aged 18 to 30 and one aged 80 or older), the study analyzed two additional independent replicas of 1 million unique cDNA reads from the same blood draw. To avoid experimental bias, donors of different ages were spread randomly across the sequencing lanes. Donors were grouped into four age groups: young (average 16 years), middle-aged (39), aged (over 55) and long-lived (around 80). What the authors observed across the whole study: Because the CMV infection status of the donors was unknown, age-related changes in expanded clonotypes may potentially have been confounded. Compared with the aged group, the long-lived group had more naive CD4+ T cells, fewer expanded clones and increased TCR diversity, a pattern suggesting age selection. There was a strong correlation between observed TCR beta diversity and the percentage of naive T cells measured by flow cytometry. Observed TCR beta diversity per million T cells fell roughly linearly with age, and a significant reduction was already apparent by age roughly 40. Total diversity estimates from one million sequenced T cells were considered lower bounds and underestimates. Since profiling was done on bulk unsorted PBMCs, naive and antigen-experienced compartments could not be conclusively compared.

Comments on this clonotype: This clone's antigen is unknown. No clone much larger than this one lies a single base away; base qualities are absent.

Donors were 30 to 45 systemically healthy Caucasian individuals from Russia aged roughly 6 to 90 years. Ten milliliters of peripheral blood were drawn from each donor into EDTA-treated Vacutainer tubes. Ficoll-Paque density-gradient centrifugation was used to isolate PBMCs, with at least 7 million per sample. Trizol reagent was used to extract total RNA from the PBMCs, yielding at least 5.5 micrograms per sample. For every donor, flow cytometry on a PBMC aliquot measured the percentage of naive CD45RAhigh/CD27high T cells. To prepare the library, 5' RACE was applied. Sequencing used an Illumina HiSeq 2500. A second PCR of about 7 to 12 cycles was run with a J-beta primer mix and a sample-barcoded 5' primer. Each TCR beta cDNA molecule received a unique molecular identifier from a template-switch 5' adaptor carrying 12 random nucleotides. Each sample yielded at least 3 million CDR3-containing paired-end reads. All of the RNA was converted into first-strand cDNA using the Mint cDNA synthesis kit, with a TRBC-specific oligonucleotide serving as the primer. After uracil-DNA glycosylase treatment, a first 18-cycle PCR used universal primers M1SS and BC2_uni_R on all cDNA. The paper's data handling went like this. Each sample was normalized by randomly selecting 1 million high-quality reads, each carrying a distinct molecular identifier. Instead of being binned into consensus sequences, reads that shared molecular identifiers were thrown out. MiTCR, set to a Q25 quality threshold and the strictest error-elimination algorithm, was used for CDR3 identification, clonotype clustering and error correction. A nonparametric unseen species model with Euler transformation was used to estimate a lower bound on total TCR beta diversity. TCRdb reprocessed the public reads (quality trimming at Q25 with fastp, clone calling with MiXCR) and kept in-frame beta chains. One record per CDR3 amino acid sequence lists the most common genes and DNA. TCRdb, not the original authors, processed these V and J calls. This sample is represented by about 700,000 distinct CDR3 sequences; approximately 29% of them were singletons. Jointly, the top ten make up 15% to 17% of the sample.

There are 12 amino acids in the CDR3, from cysteine to phenylalanine inclusive. Here the CDR3 DNA is all that survives: 36 bases in frame from base 1. The germline ends are 12 bases apart after V is trimmed by 8 bases and J by 7 bases. From a lookup of the germline V gene (reference sequence), CDR1 and CDR2 are SEHNR and FQNEAQ. The chain is encoded by TRBV7-9 joined to TRBJ1-5, with TRBD1 as a weak D call on 6 bases. The specimen was blood. This TCR was sampled from an elderly woman in good health. Donor details come from another sample of the same person, matched by shared clones. This receptor has the CDR3 CASGGQNQPQHF. The DNA reads as follows: TGTGCCAGCGGGGGCCAGAACCAGCCCCAGCATTTT.